This T cell receptor beta chain was retrieved from a study of patients and donors after allogeneic stem cell transplantation. V lost 7 bases and J lost 3; bases outside the gene matches: 5. In germline, CDR1 is MNHEY, CDR2 SVGEGT. The CDR3 spans 13 residues. A single record per CDR3 protein comes from TCRdb applying MiXCR to the RT-PCR reads. In the table there are roughly 940,000 distinct CDR3 sequences, roughly 17% of which are singletons. The chain combines TRBV6-2 or TRBV6-3 with TRBJ2-7, with TRBD1 matching 8 bases. This TCR was sampled from a human donor who was either an allogeneic HSCT recipient or a stem cell or donor lymphocyte infusion donor (not recorded which). It is not recorded whose cells these are; they may come from a transplant donor. Input material: blood, either unsorted or a sorted T cell fraction (not recorded which). The CDR3 spells CASKGQEFYEQYF. The CDR3 DNA sequence: TGTGCCAGCAAGGGACAGGAGTTCTACGAGCAGTACTTC.